These 27 T cell receptor beta chains were sequenced from one sample in a study of early T cells in non-severe SARS-CoV-2 infection. Each CDR3 protein is one row after TCRdb ran MiXCR on the 5' RACE reads. This table has 120,000 or so distinct CDR3 sequences, roughly 12% appearing once. The sample in question was whole blood, obtained at baseline. The receptor source for this set is an adult who was a healthcare worker with PCR-confirmed SARS-CoV-2 infection or an uninfected control (not recorded which).

This sequence joins TRBV28 and TRBJ1-6, with a possible D match to TRBD1 (6 bases). Germline lookup yields CDR1 MDHEN and CDR2 SYDVKM. The length of the CDR3 is 15 residues. V lost 6 bases and J 7 bases, leaving 16 bases between the germline ends. CDR3 DNA sequence: TGTGCCAGCAGCGAACGTACAGGGAACAATTCACCCCTCCACTTT. It specifies CASSERTGNNSPLHF.

V and J are TRBV19 and TRBJ1-4; TRBD1 matches 7 bases. CDR3 size: 14 residues. Germline CDR1 reads LNHDA; CDR2 reads SQIVND (reference sequence). V dropped 4 bases and J dropped 3; count of bases not matched to a gene: 2. The CDR3 is CASSNRGPNEKLFF. DNA of the CDR3: TGTGCCAGTAGTAACAGGGGCCCTAATGAAAAACTGTTTTTT.

The sample holds a few counts of this clonotype. This chain uses TRBV20-1 with TRBJ2-1; 8 bases are a match to TRBD2. The CDR3 consists of 16 residues. The ends lost 1 base at V and 0 bases at J; junction bases unmatched: 5. Looked up from germline, CDR1 is DFQATT and CDR2 is SNEGSKA (reference sequence). For the CDR3, the DNA is TGCAGTGCTAGAGGCGGCGGGAGGAGCTCCTACAATGAGCAGTTCTTC. It translates to CSARGGGRSSYNEQFF.

The gene calls are TRBV28 and TRBJ1-2; D unclear. The ends were cut back, 6 bases at V and 3 bases at J, with 11 bases in the middle. The CDR3 length is 13 residues. From germline, CDR1 is MDHEN and CDR2 SYDVKM. The CDR3 protein is CASSRRAYYGYTF. CDR3 bases: TGTGCCAGCAGCCGCCGGGCCTACTATGGCTACACCTTC.

The rearrangement joins TRBV21-1 to TRBJ1-1; the D segment call TRBD1 is taken from the table without a DNA check. TRBV21-1 is an annotated pseudogene. CDR3 length: 17 residues. In DNA, the CDR3 is TGTGCCAGCTCCAGCGGCCCCTTCCACCCCCGCGGCGCTGAAGCTTTCTTT. Protein: CASSSGPFHPRGAEAFF.

The chain employs TRBV18 and TRBJ2-1; D might be TRBD1 or TRBD2, each matching 5 bases. The CDR3 totals 16 residues. Trimming removed 6 bases at V and 3 bases at J, with 18 bases between. Germline loops: CDR1 KGHSH, CDR2 LQKENI. The CDR3 coding sequence is TGTGCCAGCTCCCCAAGGGAGAGGGACCACTACAATGAGCAGTTCTTC. Translation gives CASSPRERDHYNEQFF.

This clonotype was seen a few times. The chain recombines TRBV6-6 with TRBJ1-1, with no clear D. The CDR3 contains 12 residues. The V gene lost 4 bases and the J gene lost 4 bases, with 7 bases spanning the gap. CDR1 is MNHNY and CDR2 is SVGAGI in the germline V gene (reference sequence). CDR3 nucleotide sequence: TGTGCCAGCAGTTCCCCATCCACTGAAGCTTTCTTT. Protein: CASSSPSTEAFF.

The table lists this clonotype with many counts. V usage is TRBV28 and J usage is TRBJ2-1, with 8 bases fitting TRBD1. The germline CDR1 and CDR2 sequences are MDHEN and SYDVKM. CDR3 size: 15 residues. V shed 1 base, J shed 7 bases, and the junction held 6 bases outside the gene matches. The CDR3 nucleotides read TGTGCCAGCAGTTTATCGGCAGGGGGCTTAAATGAGCAGTTCTTC. This encodes CASSLSAGGLNEQFF.

This clonotype occurred many times. The chain links TRBV18 to TRBJ2-7; D may correspond to TRBD1 or TRBD2 (5 bases each). This CDR3 contains 14 residues. V shed 9 bases and J shed 3 bases, with 18 bases lying between them. The germline V gene encodes CDR1 KGHSH and CDR2 LQKENI. The CDR3 coding sequence is TGTGCCAGTTCGTCGACTGGGACCTTCTACGAGCAGTACTTC. Its protein is CASSSTGTFYEQYF.

This clonotype occurred a few times. CDR3 loop: CASIRGGSGGPDTQYF. CDR3 DNA: TGTGCCAGCATCCGAGGGGGTAGCGGGGGTCCAGATACGCAGTATTTT. This sequence joins TRBV7-2 and TRBJ2-3, with TRBD2 matching 9 bases. J gave up 4 bases and V 7 bases, and 12 bases lay outside the gene matches. Germline CDR1 is SGHTA and CDR2 is FQGNSA. The CDR3 is 16 residues long.

This clonotype came up many times. The gene calls are TRBV7-2 and TRBJ2-1, with 8 positions matching TRBD2. The junction had 6 bases not matched to a gene; V was cut back by 9 bases and J by 8 bases. The CDR3 is made up of 12 amino acids. In germline, CDR1 is SGHTA, CDR2 FQGNSA. CDR3 DNA sequence: TGTGCCAGTCGGGGGGGGCCCGATGAGCAGTTCTTC. Its translation is CASRGGPDEQFF.

This clonotype came up a few times. The chain employs TRBV19 and TRBJ2-1; 8 nucleotides line up with TRBD1. Germline CDR1 LNHDA, CDR2 SQIVND (reference sequence). Trimming removed 3 bases from V and 6 bases from J; junction bases left unmatched: 7. The CDR3 runs 15 residues. The CDR3 DNA is TGTGCCAGTAGTATCGACAGGGGAAGGCCCAATGAGCAGTTCTTC. Its protein product is CASSIDRGRPNEQFF.

This clonotype was seen only a few times. V gene TRBV27 combines with J gene TRBJ2-7; D may match TRBD1 or TRBD2 (5 bases each). Germline CDR1 reads MNHEY; CDR2 reads SMNVEV (reference sequence). There are 14 residues in the CDR3. V was pared by 3 bases and J by 1 base, with 10 bases between. This CDR3 is CASSFTGRSYEQYF. DNA for the CDR3: TGTGCCAGCAGTTTTACGGGACGGTCCTACGAGCAGTACTTC.

The sample holds a few counts of this clonotype. The V and J genes are TRBV2 and TRBJ2-1, with D perhaps matching TRBD2 (6 bases). The CDR3 totals 15 residues. The V gene lost 5 bases and the J gene lost 0 bases, with 11 bases spanning the gap. CDR1 is SNHLY and CDR2 is FYNNEI in the germline V gene. CDR3 residues: CASSIADRSYNEQFF. The CDR3 nucleotides are TGTGCCAGCAGTATAGCGGACCGCTCCTACAATGAGCAGTTCTTC.

This clonotype was observed a handful of times. The chain links TRBV20-1 to TRBJ1-1; D is unclear. The CDR3 spans 12 residues. The germline V gene encodes CDR1 DFQATT and CDR2 SNEGSKA (reference sequence). Trimming stripped 0 bases from V and 1 base from J, with 3 bases between. The CDR3 spells CSAREGNTEAFF. CDR3 nucleotide sequence: TGCAGTGCTAGAGAGGGGAACACTGAAGCTTTCTTT.

This clonotype was observed a few times. The chain recombines TRBV6-1 with TRBJ2-5; TRBD2 agrees at 8 bases. Per germline, CDR1 MNHNS and CDR2 SASEGT. After removal of 6 bases from V and 7 bases from J, the junction contained 10 bases not matched to a gene. CDR3 size: 14 residues. The CDR3 coding sequence is TGTGCCAGCAGCCTACCGGGACTAGAGCTGACCCAGTACTTC. Its protein product is CASSLPGLELTQYF.

V is TRBV24-1 and J is TRBJ2-1, with TRBD2 matching over 8 bases. V trimming: 3 bases; J trimming: 9 bases; junction bases outside the gene matches: 9. This CDR3 has 15 amino acids. Germline lookup yields CDR1 KGHDR and CDR2 SFDVKD. The CDR3 region has the DNA TGTGCCACCAGTGATGCCGGGAGGGCGACTGGTGAGCAGTTCTTC. It is translated as CATSDAGRATGEQFF.

This rearrangement joins TRBV7-9 to TRBJ1-6; D not resolved. The CDR3 is 13 amino acids. V dropped 1 base and J dropped 9 bases, with 7 bases sitting between them. The germline V gene encodes CDR1 SEHNR and CDR2 FQNEAQ (reference sequence). The CDR3 sequence: CASSLGAGSPLHF. Written as DNA, the CDR3 is TGTGCCAGCAGCTTAGGGGCAGGTTCACCCCTCCACTTT.

This clonotype was observed at least ten times. The chain joins TRBV6-5 to TRBJ1-2, with a possible D match to TRBD1 (6 bases). The germline CDR1 and CDR2 sequences are MNHEY and SVGAGI. The CDR3 spans 13 residues. V lost 6 bases, J lost 4 bases, and 12 bases lay in between. CDR3: CASSHRDGYGYTF. The CDR3 bases are TGTGCCAGCAGCCACAGGGACGGCTATGGCTACACCTTC.

The chain joins TRBV28 to TRBJ1-1, with D unresolved. The CDR3 length is 12 residues. Germline V gene sequence: CDR1 MDHEN, CDR2 SYDVKM. Between the trimmed V and J ends, which lost 7 bases and 3 bases, there was a span of 9 bases. The CDR3 region is CASTLGYTEAFF. CDR3 coding DNA: TGTGCCAGCACCCTGGGATACACTGAAGCTTTCTTT.

The table lists this clonotype with many counts. The V gene is TRBV21-1, the J gene TRBJ2-7; the table's D gene call, TRBD1, was not cross checked with the DNA. TRBV21-1 is a pseudogene locus. CDR3 length: 14 residues. Here the CDR3 reads CASTPGQGSYEQYF. In DNA form, the CDR3 reads TGTGCCAGTACACCGGGACAGGGGTCCTACGAGCAGTACTTC.

This clonotype turned up a few times. This chain links TRBV20-1 with TRBJ2-7, with D tentatively TRBD2 (6 bases). This CDR3 comprises 14 residues. CDR1 is DFQATT and CDR2 is SNEGSKA in the germline V gene (reference sequence). V shed 2 bases and J shed 2 bases, with 13 bases lying between them. The chain's CDR3 is CSARFEGGAYEQYF. The CDR3 DNA follows: TGCAGTGCTAGATTTGAGGGAGGCGCCTACGAGCAGTACTTC.

V usage is TRBV7-2 and J usage is TRBJ2-7, with TRBD1 matching over 10 bases. V gave up 0 bases and J gave up 4 bases; unmatched junction bases: 3. The CDR3 spans 15 residues. CDR1 SGHTA and CDR2 FQGNSA come from the germline V gene. The CDR3 coding sequence is TGTGCCAGCAGCTTAGCCGGGACAGGGGATTACGAGCAGTACTTC. This sequence encodes CASSLAGTGDYEQYF. The variable domain in full, with the rest retrieved from reference TRBV7-2 and TRBJ2-7, is GAGVSQSPSNKVTEKGKDVELRCDPISGHTALYWYRQSLGQGLEFLIYFQGNSAPDKSGLPSDRFSAERTGGSVSTLTIQRTQQEDSAVYLCASSLAGTGDYEQYFGPGTRLTVT.

In its sample, this clonotype was seen many times. This sequence joins TRBV29-1 and TRBJ2-7; the D gene is possibly TRBD2 (6 bases). The V and J ends lost 3 bases and 3 bases respectively, with 9 bases between them. This CDR3 contains 12 residues. Germline loops: CDR1 SQVTM, CDR2 ANQGSEA. The DNA of the CDR3 is TGCAGCGTTGAGGGGGGAAACTACGAGCAGTACTTC. Its protein product is CSVEGGNYEQYF.

This rearrangement joins TRBV7-9 to TRBJ2-7, with D hard to call. Germline CDR1 SEHNR, CDR2 FQNEAQ (reference sequence). The CDR3 totals 14 residues. Trimming stripped 5 bases from V and 11 bases from J, with 22 bases between. The chain's CDR3 is CASSPRAGVVLEYF. The CDR3 DNA is TGTGCCAGCAGCCCTAGGGCCGGAGTGGTCCTCGAGTACTTC.

This clonotype was detected many times. The chain carries TRBV7-9 and TRBJ2-1; D is unresolved. Germline CDR1 is SEHNR and CDR2 is FQNEAQ (reference sequence). This CDR3 has 17 residues. Trimming left V 4 bases short and J 0 bases short, with 16 bases between. The CDR3 protein is CASSSAGNRHSYNEQFF. The CDR3 nucleotides read TGTGCCAGCAGCTCCGCCGGCAATAGACACTCCTACAATGAGCAGTTCTTC. The full variable domain, in which reference TRBV7-9 and TRBJ2-1 provide the parts outside the CDR3, is DTGVSQNPRHKITKRGQNVTFRCDPISEHNRLYWYRQTLGQGPEFLTYFQNEAQLEKSRLLSDRFSAERPKGSFSTLEIQRTEQGDSAMYLCASSSAGNRHSYNEQFFGPGTRLTVL.

This clonotype was recorded a few times. The genes are TRBV12-3 or TRBV12-4 and TRBJ1-1, with 11 bases matching TRBD1. CDR3 length equals 18 residues. J was trimmed by 0 bases and V by 6 bases; bases with no gene match: 12. CDR3 region: CASRRPGTGGYLNTEAFF. The CDR3 nucleotides read TGTGCCAGCAGGCGCCCCGGGACAGGGGGTTATTTGAACACTGAAGCTTTCTTT.